Shown below are 21 T cell receptor beta chains from a single sample sequenced in a study of patients and donors after allogeneic stem cell transplantation. TCRdb redid the calling of the RT-PCR reads with MiXCR, one entry per CDR3 protein. Of over 130,000 distinct CDR3 sequences in the sample, 37% were seen once. Source material: blood, either unsorted or a sorted T cell fraction (not recorded which). The receptors originated from a human donor who was either an allogeneic HSCT recipient or a stem cell or donor lymphocyte infusion donor (not recorded which). It is not recorded whose cells these are; they may come from a transplant donor.

This clonotype has just a few counts. This sequence joins TRBV5-1 and TRBJ1-5; TRBD1 matches at 9 bases. Germline V gives CDR1 SGHRS, CDR2 YFSETQ. CDR3 length equals 18 residues. Germline trimming cut 2 bases from V and 0 bases from J; bases unmatched to any gene: 9. CDR3 DNA: TGCGCCAGCAGCTTCTATCCCGGGACAGGGTCTAGCAATCAGCCCCAGCATTTT. The encoded protein is CASSFYPGTGSSNQPQHF.

This chain uses TRBV28 with TRBJ1-2; 10 bases fit TRBD1. The junction had 14 bases not matched to a gene; V was cut back by 7 bases and J by 6 bases. The length of the CDR3 is 16 residues. Germline V gene lookup returns CDR1 MDHEN and CDR2 SYDVKM. The CDR3 loop is CASTRPGQGKGHGYTF. CDR3 sequence (DNA): TGTGCCAGCACCCGGCCGGGACAGGGGAAAGGCCATGGCTACACCTTC.

This sequence joins TRBV12-3 or TRBV12-4 and TRBJ1-5, with D uncertain. The CDR3 spans 12 residues. Trimming stripped 6 bases from V and 3 bases from J, with 6 bases between. CDR3 region: CASSYNNQPQHF. DNA for the CDR3: TGTGCCAGCAGCTACAACAATCAGCCCCAGCATTTT.

This clonotype was counted at least ten times. The V and J genes are TRBV7-8 and TRBJ1-1; D call uncertain. The CDR3 totals 13 residues. Trimming left V 5 bases short and J 0 bases short, with 7 bases between. CDR1 SGHVS and CDR2 FQNEAQ come from the germline V gene. The CDR3 reads CASSPTMNTEAFF. The CDR3 DNA is TGTGCCAGCAGCCCAACCATGAACACTGAAGCTTTCTTT. Filled out from reference TRBV7-8 and TRBJ1-1, the complete variable domain reads GAGVSQSPRYKVAKRGQDVALRCDPISGHVSLFWYQQALGQGPEFLTYFQNEAQLDKSGLPSDRFFAERPEGSVSTLKIQRTQQEDSAVYLCASSPTMNTEAFFGQGTRLTVV.

This clonotype was seen more than once but under ten times. The genes are TRBV6-6 and TRBJ1-4; D is ambiguous. Germline V lookup: CDR1 MNHNY, CDR2 SVGAGI (reference sequence). The CDR3 contains 14 residues. Trimming took off 2 bases at V and 8 bases at J, with 12 bases between the two ends. The CDR3 nucleotides are TGTGCCAGCAGTTACCCTCCCCAATGGGAAAAACTGTTTTTT. Translating gives CASSYPPQWEKLFF.

V gene TRBV4-3 combines with J gene TRBJ2-7; possible D gene TRBD2, 7 bases. V lost 3 bases and J lost 12, with 21 bases in between. The CDR3 consists of 14 residues. Per germline, CDR1 LGHNA and CDR2 YSLEER. This CDR3 reads CASSQDYGGPPLYF. The CDR3 DNA is TGCGCCAGCAGCCAGGACTACGGGGGGCCACCCCTGTACTTC.

This clonotype showed up just a few times. The chain uses TRBV12-3 or TRBV12-4 and TRBJ1-5, with 9 bases that match TRBD1. Trimming removed 7 bases from V and 0 bases from J; junction bases left unmatched: 10. The CDR3 contains 17 residues. CDR3 sequence reads: CASNDRGKPYSNQPQHF. The CDR3 DNA is TGTGCCAGCAACGACAGGGGGAAGCCTTATAGCAATCAGCCCCAGCATTTT.

This clonotype was counted between two and nine times. This sequence joins TRBV12-3 or TRBV12-4 and TRBJ1-6, with D perhaps TRBD1 (5 bases). The V and J ends lost 6 bases and 4 bases respectively, with 13 bases between them. The CDR3 runs 15 residues. CDR3 in DNA: TGTGCCAGCAGCAAAGGGGCACAGTATAATTCACCCCTCCACTTT. Translation: CASSKGAQYNSPLHF.

V usage is TRBV25-1 and J usage is TRBJ2-7, with unresolved D. V shed 4 bases and J shed 3 bases, with 4 bases lying between them. The CDR3 has 11 amino acids. The germline gives CDR1 MGHDK, CDR2 SYGVNS. This CDR3 reads CASSADYEQYF. The CDR3 nucleotides read TGTGCCAGCAGTGCCGACTACGAGCAGTACTTC.

This clonotype was picked up one time. The CDR3 coding sequence is TGTGCCACCAGTGAGTCGGGCCGGTGGGAAGATACGCAGTATTTT. Protein product: CATSESGRWEDTQYF. V gene TRBV24-1 combines with J gene TRBJ2-3; D is undetermined. Trimming pared 4 bases from V and 5 bases from J, leaving 15 bases between. CDR1 is KGHDR, CDR2 SFDVKD, per germline. The CDR3 extends over 15 amino acids.

This clonotype has more than one count but fewer than ten. This rearrangement joins TRBV6-5 to TRBJ2-1; D possibly corresponds to TRBD2 (5 bases). Germline V gene sequence: CDR1 MNHEY, CDR2 SVGAGI. The CDR3 extends over 14 amino acids. Trimming took off 0 bases at V and 4 bases at J, with 7 bases between the two ends. The CDR3 DNA follows: TGTGCCAGCAGTTACTCGGGAGTTTACAATGAGCAGTTCTTC. This sequence encodes CASSYSGVYNEQFF.

As for this clonotype: Being one base from a much bigger clone, this may be a read error. The chain is built from TRBV29-1 and TRBJ1-1, with unresolved D. With 4 bases removed from V and 1 base from J, the gap between germline ends came to 4 bases. The germline V gene has CDR1 SQVTM and CDR2 ANQGSEA. CDR3 length: 11 residues. The CDR3 reads CSVGPNTEAFF. CDR3 DNA sequence: TGCAGCGTTGGACCGAACACTGAAGCTTTCTTT.

This clonotype was seen a handful of times. The genes are TRBV27 and TRBJ1-1; a possible D gene is TRBD1 (6 bases). This CDR3 is built from 12 residues. Germline V gene sequence: CDR1 MNHEY, CDR2 SMNVEV (reference sequence). V lost 6 bases to trimming and J lost 5 bases, with 10 bases between them. CDR3 sequence: CASRRGGTEAFF. The CDR3, as DNA: TGTGCCAGCAGGAGGGGGGGTACTGAAGCTTTCTTT.

The rearrangement uses TRBV7-6 and TRBJ1-5; D gene ambiguous. Germline assignment: CDR1 SGHVS and CDR2 FNYEAQ. The CDR3 contains 15 residues. V lost 1 base to trimming and J lost 3 bases, with 10 bases between them. In DNA, the CDR3 is TGTGCCAGCAGCTTAGACCACGGGGTCAATCAGCCCCAGCATTTT. It is translated as CASSLDHGVNQPQHF.

Of note for this clonotype: The junction differs from germline at one of its ends, possibly a read error. The rearrangement joins TRBV7-7 to TRBJ2-3; 11 positions match TRBD1. CDR3 length equals 15 residues. Germline V gene lookup returns CDR1 SSHAT and CDR2 FNYEAQ (reference sequence). CDR3 loop: CASSPDRGLSDTQYF. CDR3 coding DNA: TGTGCTAGCAGTCCGGACAGGGGGCTTTCAGATACGCAGTATTTT.

This clonotype was observed a handful of times. The chain combines TRBV6-4 with TRBJ2-7; TRBD1 matches at 8 bases. The germline gives CDR1 MRHNA, CDR2 SNTAGT. V dropped 0 bases and J dropped 5; count of bases not matched to a gene: 9. The CDR3 spans 16 residues. The CDR3 reads CASSDSQPDRGDEQYF. The CDR3 region has the DNA TGTGCCAGCAGTGACTCCCAACCAGACAGGGGAGACGAGCAGTACTTC.

This chain uses TRBV28 with TRBJ1-1, with D maybe TRBD1 (5 bases). CDR1 and CDR2 from the germline V gene are MDHEN and SYDVKM. V dropped 8 bases and J dropped 1 base, with 23 bases sitting between them. The CDR3 has 17 amino acids. CDR3 coding DNA: TGTGCCAGCCCAGTGGGACCCAGTGGCGCGGGGAACACTGAAGCTTTCTTT. It yields the protein CASPVGPSGAGNTEAFF.

This clonotype appeared a few times. The chain employs TRBV4-2 and TRBJ2-1; D is possibly TRBD2 (5 bases). CDR3 length: 12 residues. The V end was cut by 5 bases, the J end by 6 bases, with 8 bases between. Germline-derived CDR1 and CDR2 are LGHNA and YNFKEQ. The CDR3 loop reads CASSGAANEQFF. Here the CDR3 DNA reads TGTGCCAGCAGCGGAGCGGCCAATGAGCAGTTCTTC.

This chain uses TRBV6-6 with TRBJ1-5; TRBD1 agrees at 10 bases. The germline V gene encodes CDR1 MNHNY and CDR2 SVGAGI (reference sequence). This CDR3 spans 16 amino acids. With 1 base clipped from V and 3 bases from J, the junction kept 3 bases outside the gene matches. The CDR3, as DNA: TGTGCCAGCAGTTACTTGGGACAGGGGAACAATCAGCCCCAGCATTTT. This gives the protein CASSYLGQGNNQPQHF.

The chain employs TRBV20-1 and TRBJ1-5; maybe TRBD1 (5 bases). The ends were cut back, 6 bases at V and 4 bases at J, with 13 bases in the middle. Looked up from germline, CDR1 is DFQATT and CDR2 is SNEGSKA (reference sequence). The CDR3 is 13 residues long. The CDR3 protein is CSAGREGNQPQHF. CDR3 bases: TGCAGTGCGGGTCGGGAGGGGAATCAGCCCCAGCATTTT.

This chain links TRBV5-6 with TRBJ2-1; TRBD1 aligns across 8 bases. This CDR3 has 15 residues. The V gene end was trimmed by 3 bases and the J gene end by 4 bases; junction bases not matched to a gene: 6. CDR1 SGHDT and CDR2 YYEEEE come from the germline V gene. The CDR3 DNA follows: TGTGCCAGCAGCTCCCCGGGACAGGTATACAATGAGCAGTTCTTC. Amino acids: CASSSPGQVYNEQFF. The variable domain in full, with the rest retrieved from reference TRBV5-6 and TRBJ2-1, is DAGVTQSPTHLIKTRGQQVTLRCSPKSGHDTVSWYQQALGQGPQFIFQYYEEEERQRGNFPDRFSGHQFPNYSSELNVNALLLGDSALYLCASSSPGQVYNEQFFGPGTRLTVL.